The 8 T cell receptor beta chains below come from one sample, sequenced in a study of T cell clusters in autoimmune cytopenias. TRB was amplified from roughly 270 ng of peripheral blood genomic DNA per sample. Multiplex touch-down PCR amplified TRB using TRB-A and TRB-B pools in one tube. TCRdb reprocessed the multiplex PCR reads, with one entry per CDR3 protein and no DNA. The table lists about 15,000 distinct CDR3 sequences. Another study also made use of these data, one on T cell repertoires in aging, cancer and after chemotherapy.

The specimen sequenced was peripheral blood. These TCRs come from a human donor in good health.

CDR3 protein: CASSYFSTASYNEQFF. The chain couples TRBV6-5 to TRBJ2-1. The CDR3 length is 16 residues. Germline loops: CDR1 MNHEY, CDR2 SVGAGI.

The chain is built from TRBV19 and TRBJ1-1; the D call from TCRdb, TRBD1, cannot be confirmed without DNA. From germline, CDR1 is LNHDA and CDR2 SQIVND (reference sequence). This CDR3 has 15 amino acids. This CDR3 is CASSILGLPGAEAFF.

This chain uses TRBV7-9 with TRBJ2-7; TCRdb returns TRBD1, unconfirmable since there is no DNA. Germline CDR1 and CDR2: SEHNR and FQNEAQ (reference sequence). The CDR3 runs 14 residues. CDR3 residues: CASSSTGIVVEQYF. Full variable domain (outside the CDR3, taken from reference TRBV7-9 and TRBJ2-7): DTGVSQNPRHKITKRGQNVTFRCDPISEHNRLYWYRQTLGQGPEFLTYFQNEAQLEKSRLLSDRFSAERPKGSFSTLEIQRTEQGDSAMYLCASSSTGIVVEQYFGPGTRLTVT.

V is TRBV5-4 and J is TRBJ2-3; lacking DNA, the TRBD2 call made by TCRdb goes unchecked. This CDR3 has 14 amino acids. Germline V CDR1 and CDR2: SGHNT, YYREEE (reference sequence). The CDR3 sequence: CASSFTSGRDTQYF.

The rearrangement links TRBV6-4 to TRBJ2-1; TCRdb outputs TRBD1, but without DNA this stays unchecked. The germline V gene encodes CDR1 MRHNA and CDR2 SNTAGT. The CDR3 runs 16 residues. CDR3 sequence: CASSDHTRDATNEQFF.

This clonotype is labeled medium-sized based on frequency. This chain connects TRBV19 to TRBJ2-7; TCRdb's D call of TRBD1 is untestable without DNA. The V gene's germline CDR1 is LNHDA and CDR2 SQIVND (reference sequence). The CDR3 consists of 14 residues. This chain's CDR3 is CASSLTGDPYEQYF.

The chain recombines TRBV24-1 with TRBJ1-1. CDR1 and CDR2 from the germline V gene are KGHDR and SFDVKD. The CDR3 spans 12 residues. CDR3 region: CATSDLEGEAFF.

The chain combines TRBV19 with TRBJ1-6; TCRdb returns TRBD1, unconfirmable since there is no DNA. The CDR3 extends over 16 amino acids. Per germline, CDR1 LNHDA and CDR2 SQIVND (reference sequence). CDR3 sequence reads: CASSALPGTGTSPLHF.